One sample yielded the 28 T cell receptor beta chains listed below, sequenced in a study of blood T cell repertoires in COVID-19. Profiled with immunoSEQ multiplex PCR; TCRdb holds only in-frame clones, not every one. This table holds about 210,000 clones, around 83% found once. What was sequenced was peripheral blood. The source is a man aged 50-60 years with active or convalescent COVID-19.

The gene calls are TRBV7-6 and TRBJ2-1, with TRBD1 matching 7 bases. The CDR3 runs 16 residues. V gave up 4 bases and J gave up 0 bases; unmatched junction bases: 6. Germline CDR1 reads SGHVS; CDR2 reads FNYEAQ. CDR3 sequence (DNA): TGTGCCAGCAGCTCGGGACAGCTAAGCTCCTACAATGAGCAGTTCTTC. The encoded protein is CASSSGQLSSYNEQFF.

V gene TRBV5-4 combines with J gene TRBJ2-5; D is uncertain. From germline, CDR1 is SGHNT and CDR2 YYREEE (reference sequence). The V end lost 4 bases, the J end lost 5 bases, and 12 bases lay between the germline ends. The CDR3 covers 13 residues. CDR3 DNA: TGTGCCAGCAGCCTGGGGATCGGGGAGACCCAGTACTTC. As protein: CASSLGIGETQYF.

This clone was seen once. The chain is built from TRBV5-1 and TRBJ1-1; TRBD1 matches at 7 bases. This CDR3 comprises 13 residues. Germline V gives CDR1 SGHRS, CDR2 YFSETQ. J gave up 4 bases and V 4 bases, and 4 bases lay outside the gene matches. The CDR3: CASSLGQATEAFF. CDR3 DNA sequence: TGCGCCAGCAGCCTCGGACAGGCCACTGAAGCTTTCTTT.

This clone was found a few times. The chain links TRBV5-5 to TRBJ2-5, with 11 bases fitting TRBD2. The CDR3 contains 14 residues. The V segment lost 4 bases and the J segment 3 bases; nucleotides outside the gene matches: 2. The germline V gene encodes CDR1 SGHKS and CDR2 YYEKEE (reference sequence). The DNA for the CDR3 is TGTGCCAGCAGCCCGGGACTAGCGGAAGAGACCCAGTACTTC. Translation: CASSPGLAEETQYF. The full variable domain, in which reference TRBV5-5 and TRBJ2-5 provide the parts outside the CDR3, is DAGVTQSPTHLIKTRGQQVTLRCSPISGHKSVSWYQQVLGQGPQFIFQYYEKEERGRGNFPDRFSARQFPNYSSELNVNALLLGDSALYLCASSPGLAEETQYFGPGTRLLVL.

The chain has TRBV12-3 or TRBV12-4 and TRBJ1-2; D is perhaps TRBD1 (5 bases). The CDR3 sequence is 12 residues long. Trimming removed 5 bases at V and 4 bases at J, with 8 bases between. The CDR3 loop reads CASSATVYGYTF. CDR3 bases: TGTGCCAGCAGTGCGACAGTCTATGGCTACACCTTC.

The chain uses TRBV9 and TRBJ2-2, with D uncertain. The CDR3 extends over 16 amino acids. Trimming removed 4 bases at V and 4 bases at J, with 17 bases between. Germline values: CDR1 SGDLS, CDR2 YYNGEE. CDR3 amino acids: CASSSDSYRVTGELFF. CDR3 in DNA: TGTGCCAGCAGCTCCGACTCCTACCGGGTCACCGGGGAGCTGTTTTTT.

The genes are TRBV30 and TRBJ2-7, with TRBD2 matching over 8 bases. The trim removed 3 bases at V and 3 bases at J, leaving 7 bases unmatched. The CDR3 sequence is 14 residues long. The germline V gene has CDR1 GTSNPN and CDR2 SVGIG (reference sequence). CDR3 DNA: TGTGCCTGGAGCGGGGGGGGACTCTACTACGAGCAGTACTTC. This encodes CAWSGGGLYYEQYF.

The rearrangement uses TRBV28 and TRBJ1-1; perhaps TRBD1 as D (6 bases). The ends were cut back, 7 bases at V and 2 bases at J, with 20 bases in the middle. The CDR3 is 16 residues long. The V gene's germline CDR1 is MDHEN and CDR2 SYDVKM. This CDR3 reads CASTTPPGTSNTEAFF. CDR3 nucleotides: TGTGCCAGCACCACCCCCCCCGGGACAAGCAACACTGAAGCTTTCTTT.

This clone came up a few times. This chain uses TRBV4-2 with TRBJ2-2; D is undetermined. The CDR3 totals 16 residues. Germline-derived CDR1 and CDR2 are LGHNA and YNFKEQ. V shed 3 bases and J shed 0 bases, with 11 bases lying between them. CDR3 residues: CASSQSPAANTGELFF. The CDR3 DNA reads as TGTGCCAGCAGCCAGTCTCCCGCGGCGAACACCGGGGAGCTGTTTTTT.

The gene calls are TRBV27 and TRBJ2-3; 11 nucleotides align to TRBD1. The V gene's germline CDR1 is MNHEY and CDR2 SMNVEV (reference sequence). This CDR3 has 16 amino acids. J lost 3 bases, V lost 4 bases, and 6 bases had no gene match. DNA of the CDR3: TGTGCCAGCAGTTCGTGGACAGGGGGCAGGACAGATACGCAGTATTTT. It yields the protein CASSSWTGGRTDTQYF.

The genes are TRBV20-1 and TRBJ1-2, with 8 bases aligning to TRBD1. Per germline, CDR1 DFQATT and CDR2 SNEGSKA (reference sequence). The junction had 10 bases not matched to a gene; V was cut back by 3 bases and J by 7 bases. The CDR3 is made up of 14 amino acids. The CDR3: CSASTAGGASGYTF. The CDR3, as DNA: TGCAGTGCTAGTACCGCAGGGGGCGCTTCTGGCTACACCTTC.

The chain has TRBV29-1 and TRBJ1-4; D is ambiguous. The CDR3 is 13 amino acids. CDR1 is SQVTM and CDR2 is ANQGSEA in the germline V gene. Trimming pared 6 bases from V and 6 bases from J, leaving 14 bases between. The CDR3 sequence is CSVETNEHEKLFF. The CDR3, as DNA: TGCAGCGTAGAGACAAACGAGCATGAAAAACTGTTTTTT. Supplemented by reference TRBV29-1 and TRBJ1-4, the full variable domain reads SAVISQKPSRDICQRGTSLTIQCQVDSQVTMMFWYRQQPGQSLTLIATANQGSEATYESGFVIDKFPISRPNLTFSTLTVSNMSPEDSSIYLCSVETNEHEKLFFGSGTQLSVL.

The chain joins TRBV6-5 to TRBJ1-2; 8 positions match TRBD1. This CDR3 is 14 amino acids long. Germline V gene data show CDR1 as MNHEY and CDR2 as SVGAGI. J was trimmed by 9 bases and V by 5 bases; bases with no gene match: 11. CDR3 bases: TGTGCCAGCAGTCCCCAAGACAGGGGTCGCAGCTACACCTTC. Its translation is CASSPQDRGRSYTF.

This clone has only a few counts. The J gene is TRBJ2-2, the V gene TRBV30; D unresolved. The V gene's germline CDR1 is GTSNPN and CDR2 SVGIG (reference sequence). This CDR3 comprises 12 residues. Deletions cut 4 bases from V and 1 base from J, with 4 bases between. This CDR3 reads CAWTGNTGELFF. CDR3 nucleotide sequence: TGTGCCTGGACGGGGAACACCGGGGAGCTGTTTTTT.

V usage is TRBV12-3 or TRBV12-4 and J usage is TRBJ2-1; D may be TRBD1 (6 bases). This CDR3 region has 13 residues. The V end was cut by 5 bases, the J end by 6 bases, with 11 bases between. The CDR3 protein is CASSIQGVNEQFF. The CDR3 nucleotides are TGTGCCAGCAGTATACAGGGAGTCAATGAGCAGTTCTTC.

This chain uses TRBV18 with TRBJ1-2, with D unclear. Trimming cost V 2 bases and J 7 bases, with 17 bases left between them. This CDR3 has 15 amino acids. Germline V gives CDR1 KGHSH, CDR2 LQKENI. The CDR3 sequence is CASSPSYNGVGGYTF. DNA of the CDR3: TGTGCCAGCTCACCATCGTATAACGGGGTGGGTGGCTACACCTTC.

This clone came up a few times. The V and J genes are TRBV3-1 (or the pseudogene TRBV3-2) and TRBJ2-7; 8 bases match TRBD2. Trimming cost V 4 bases and J 8 bases; bases outside gene matches: 16. The CDR3 spans 16 residues. CDR1 and CDR2 (germline): LGHDT, YNNKEL (reference sequence). DNA for the CDR3: TGTGCCAGCAGCCGCCTAACTAGCGGATATGGTACGAAGCAGTACTTC. This encodes CASSRLTSGYGTKQYF.

V gene TRBV25-1 combines with J gene TRBJ1-3; D remains ambiguous. Trimming shortened V by 2 bases and J by 0 bases, and 8 bases separated the two germline ends. CDR3 length: 15 amino acids. The germline V gene has CDR1 MGHDK and CDR2 SYGVNS. The CDR3 reads CASSEMAGSGNTIYF. CDR3 nucleotide sequence: TGTGCCAGCAGTGAAATGGCAGGCTCTGGAAACACCATATATTTT.

The V gene is TRBV27, the J gene TRBJ2-5, with 14 positions matching TRBD2. This CDR3 is 18 amino acids long. Losses at the gene ends were 5 bases for V and 1 base for J; bases not matched to a gene: 9. From germline, CDR1 is MNHEY and CDR2 SMNVEV (reference sequence). Written as DNA, the CDR3 is TGTGCCAGCAGTCTACGACTAGCGGGAGGGCAATTCCAAGAGACCCAGTACTTC. Amino acid sequence: CASSLRLAGGQFQETQYF.

V gene TRBV7-9 combines with J gene TRBJ2-7, with D maybe TRBD1 (6 bases). CDR3 length equals 15 residues. Per the germline V gene, CDR1 is SEHNR and CDR2 is FQNEAQ (reference sequence). V gave up 5 bases and J gave up 1 base, with 15 bases separating them. CDR3 DNA: TGTGCCAGCAGCCCCGGCCCGGGACATTCCTACGAGCAGTACTTC. Amino acid sequence: CASSPGPGHSYEQYF.

The V and J genes are TRBV18 and TRBJ2-1; 7 nucleotides line up with TRBD1. The germline gives CDR1 KGHSH, CDR2 LQKENI. Unmatched junction bases numbered 6, after V lost 2 bases and J lost 5 bases. CDR3 length equals 15 residues. The chain's CDR3 is CASSPVQGENNEQFF. For the CDR3, the DNA is TGTGCCAGCTCACCAGTTCAGGGGGAAAACAATGAGCAGTTCTTC.

The chain employs TRBV4-1 and TRBJ1-1, with 12 bases that match TRBD1. The CDR3 loop spans 15 amino acids. The germline gives CDR1 MGHRA, CDR2 YSYEKL. With 5 bases clipped from V and 11 bases from J, the junction kept 12 bases outside the gene matches. DNA for the CDR3: TGCGCCAGCAGCAGCCGGGACAGGGGGCGGGGGGAGGCTTTCTTT. It yields the protein CASSSRDRGRGEAFF.

The rearrangement uses TRBV27 and TRBJ1-1, with 8 bases that match TRBD1. The CDR3 length is 15 residues. Trimming removed 2 bases from V and 5 bases from J; junction bases left unmatched: 7. CDR1 MNHEY and CDR2 SMNVEV come from the germline V gene (reference sequence). The CDR3 nucleotides are TGTGCCAGCAGTTTAGACAGGGGAAGACGGACTGAAGCTTTCTTT. Its translation: CASSLDRGRRTEAFF.

The chain employs TRBV15 and TRBJ2-4; the match to TRBD1 covers 7 bases. The CDR3 runs 15 residues. Germline lookup yields CDR1 LNHNV and CDR2 YYDKDF (reference sequence). With V trimmed by 5 bases and J by 1 base, 5 bases remained unmatched. In DNA, the CDR3 is TGTGCCACCAGCTCTCAACAGGGGGCCAAAAACATTCAGTACTTC. This gives the protein CATSSQQGAKNIQYF.

The chain uses TRBV5-6 and TRBJ1-1, with no clear D. V was trimmed by 1 base and J by 4 bases, leaving 5 bases between them. Germline CDR1 SGHDT, CDR2 YYEEEE. The CDR3 totals 12 residues. The DNA of the CDR3 is TGTGCCAGCAGCTTGCGTATCACTGAAGCTTTCTTT. Translated: CASSLRITEAFF. The entire variable domain, with the rest obtained from reference TRBV5-6 and TRBJ1-1, is as follows: DAGVTQSPTHLIKTRGQQVTLRCSPKSGHDTVSWYQQALGQGPQFIFQYYEEEERQRGNFPDRFSGHQFPNYSSELNVNALLLGDSALYLCASSLRITEAFFGQGTRLTVV.

The chain joins TRBV5-6 to TRBJ2-1; TRBD2 is a possible D gene (6 bases). V was pared by 5 bases and J by 5 bases, with 11 bases between. CDR3 length: 13 residues. The germline V gene has CDR1 SGHDT and CDR2 YYEEEE. Written as DNA, the CDR3 is TGTGCCAGCAGGGAGGGCGGTAACAATGAGCAGTTCTTC. This encodes CASREGGNNEQFF.

The V gene is TRBV18, the J gene TRBJ1-2; 7 nucleotides line up with TRBD1. The V segment lost 5 bases and the J segment 2 bases; nucleotides outside the gene matches: 8. CDR1 is KGHSH and CDR2 is LQKENI in the germline V gene. The CDR3 totals 15 residues. CDR3 in amino acids: CASSGLGQQNYGYTF. CDR3 coding DNA: TGTGCCAGCTCAGGATTGGGACAGCAAAACTATGGCTACACCTTC.

The chain combines TRBV5-1 with TRBJ2-7; the match to TRBD2 covers 9 bases. The V and J ends lost 4 bases and 2 bases, in that order; junction bases with no gene match: 4. This CDR3 has 14 amino acids. Germline V gene data show CDR1 as SGHRS and CDR2 as YFSETQ. In DNA form, the CDR3 reads TGCGCCAGCAGCGCGGAGCGGGGGGCCTACGAGCAGTACTTC. Amino acid sequence: CASSAERGAYEQYF.